This entry lists 30 T cell receptor beta chains sequenced from one sample in a study of cytomegalovirus exposure and HLA in healthy donors. The PCR had 60 Vbeta and 13 Jbeta primers. TCRdb's copy holds only in-frame clones and misses some; the assay was immunoSEQ multiplex PCR. The table has 160,000 or so clones, around 80% seen once; the top ten hold more than 5%. The sample was PBMCs. All receptors derive from a man aged 40-49 years in good health and CMV-seronegative.

V gene TRBV10-1 combines with J gene TRBJ2-2; D remains ambiguous. V lost 6 bases, J lost 4 bases, and 18 bases lay in between. The CDR3 loop spans 16 amino acids. Germline V gives CDR1 WNHNN, CDR2 SYGVQD (reference sequence). CDR3 bases: TGCGCCAGCAGCCTACATCGGATTTCGGGCACCGGGGAGCTGTTTTTT. Its translation: CASSLHRISGTGELFF.

The genes are TRBV7-2 and TRBJ2-1; 10 nucleotides line up with TRBD1. The CDR3 runs to 15 residues. V gave up 1 base and J gave up 6 bases; unmatched junction bases: 3. The germline CDR1 and CDR2 sequences are SGHTA and FQGNSA. CDR3 loop: CASSLGQGAINEQFF. As DNA, the CDR3 is TGTGCCAGCAGCTTAGGACAGGGGGCAATCAATGAGCAGTTCTTC. The whole variable domain, filled in from reference TRBV7-2 and TRBJ2-1, reads GAGVSQSPSNKVTEKGKDVELRCDPISGHTALYWYRQSLGQGLEFLIYFQGNSAPDKSGLPSDRFSAERTGGSVSTLTIQRTQQEDSAVYLCASSLGQGAINEQFFGPGTRLTVL.

The chain has TRBV29-1 and TRBJ1-1; a weak D match, TRBD1 (6 bases). Trimming left V 4 bases short and J 4 bases short, with 13 bases between. Germline CDR1 is SQVTM and CDR2 is ANQGSEA. The CDR3 is 13 amino acids. The CDR3 nucleotides are TGCAGCGTTGCCTGGGGCAGGGGCACTGAAGCTTTCTTT. This gives the protein CSVAWGRGTEAFF.

The chain carries TRBV19 and TRBJ2-5; TRBD2 agrees at 11 bases. CDR1 LNHDA and CDR2 SQIVND come from the germline V gene (reference sequence). The V and J ends lost 7 bases and 1 base, in that order; junction bases with no gene match: 8. The CDR3 contains 16 residues. CDR3 sequence (DNA): TGTGCCAGTACCCGAGGGCTAGCGGGGGGCCAAGAGACCCAGTACTTC. It yields the protein CASTRGLAGGQETQYF.

This clone was found a few times. The V call is TRBV19, the J call TRBJ1-5; TRBD1 matches 7 bases. Germline V CDR1 and CDR2: LNHDA, SQIVND (reference sequence). CDR3 length: 13 amino acids. J was trimmed by 4 bases and V by 4 bases; bases with no gene match: 1. CDR3 sequence: CASSTDRNQPQHF. In DNA, the CDR3 is TGTGCCAGTAGTACGGACAGGAATCAGCCCCAGCATTTT. The full variable domain, rest sourced from reference TRBV19 and TRBJ1-5, is DGGITQSPKYLFRKEGQNVTLSCEQNLNHDAMYWYRQDPGQGLRLIYYSQIVNDFQKGDIAEGYSVSREKKESFPLTVTSAQKNPTAFYLCASSTDRNQPQHFGDGTRLSIL.

This chain uses TRBV7-9 with TRBJ2-7; TRBD2 agrees at 7 bases. The junction had 4 bases not matched to a gene; V was cut back by 5 bases and J by 6 bases. CDR1 and CDR2 (germline): SEHNR, FQNEAQ (reference sequence). The CDR3 is 12 residues long. The CDR3 sequence is CASSLERGEQYF. In nucleotides, the CDR3 is TGTGCCAGCAGCCTAGAGCGGGGCGAGCAGTACTTC.

The J gene is TRBJ2-7, the V gene TRBV7-2, with D maybe TRBD1 (5 bases). V was shortened by 7 bases and J by 6 bases, with 13 bases between the two germline ends. Germline V lookup: CDR1 SGHTA, CDR2 FQGNSA. This CDR3 has 12 residues. For the CDR3, the DNA is TGTGCCAGCACCTCCAGGGCCCGCGAGCAGTACTTC. Protein sequence: CASTSRAREQYF.

This chain joins TRBV6-1 and TRBJ1-6; 7 positions agree with TRBD1. V lost 6 bases to trimming and J lost 5 bases; unmatched junction nucleotides: 4. Germline CDR1 is MNHNS and CDR2 is SASEGT. This CDR3 is 14 amino acids long. CDR3 sequence: CASSRDRDNSPLHF. The CDR3 DNA reads as TGTGCCAGCAGCCGGGACAGAGATAATTCACCCCTCCACTTT.

Only one count was recorded for this clone. The chain employs TRBV27 and TRBJ2-2, with a possible D match to TRBD1 (5 bases). The CDR3 sequence is 15 residues long. Germline values: CDR1 MNHEY, CDR2 SMNVEV (reference sequence). V dropped 4 bases and J dropped 4 bases, with 13 bases sitting between them. The CDR3 loop reads CASSWGRTSTGELFF. The DNA of the CDR3 is TGTGCCAGCAGTTGGGGCAGAACCTCCACCGGGGAGCTGTTTTTT.

CDR3 sequence (DNA): TGTGCCAGCAGCCCCGTCGGTGGGCCAGATACGCAGTATTTT. Encoded protein: CASSPVGGPDTQYF. The chain carries TRBV11-3 and TRBJ2-3; D unresolved. The CDR3 consists of 14 residues. Germline lookup yields CDR1 SGHNT and CDR2 YENEEA. V was trimmed by 5 bases and J by 4 bases, leaving 13 bases between them.

J is TRBJ1-1 and V is TRBV11-3; a weak D match, TRBD1 (6 bases). Trimming stripped 4 bases from V and 2 bases from J, with 14 bases between. The length of the CDR3 is 15 residues. Germline values: CDR1 SGHNT, CDR2 YENEEA. DNA of the CDR3: TGTGCCAGCAGCTACGAACAGGGAACCAACACTGAAGCTTTCTTT. This encodes CASSYEQGTNTEAFF. Combining the CDR3 with reference TRBV11-3 and TRBJ1-1 gives the whole variable domain EAGVVQSPRYKIIEKKQPVAFWCNPISGHNTLYWYLQNLGQGPELLIRYENEEAVDDSQLPKDRFSAERLKGVDSTLKIQPAELGDSAVYLCASSYEQGTNTEAFFGQGTRLTVV.

This clone showed up just once. The gene calls are TRBV21-1 and TRBJ2-7; the table gives TRBD2 as D, unverified against the DNA. TRBV21-1 is marked as a pseudogene. This CDR3 is built from 14 residues. CDR3 DNA sequence: TGTGCCAGCAGCACAGGACTAGCGAATAACGAGCAGTACTTC. Amino acid sequence: CASSTGLANNEQYF.

This clone was counted once. The V call is TRBV2, the J call TRBJ1-5; 9 bases fit TRBD1. The CDR3 length is 13 residues. J gave up 7 bases and V 5 bases, and 3 bases lay outside the gene matches. Germline V lookup: CDR1 SNHLY, CDR2 FYNNEI. CDR3 region: CASSRQGGQPQHF. The CDR3 nucleotides read TGTGCCAGCAGTAGACAGGGGGGCCAGCCCCAGCATTTT.

The chain has TRBV6-1 and TRBJ1-2, with D perhaps matching TRBD1 (5 bases). V was cut by 1 base and J by 3 bases, with 9 bases left in between. CDR3 length: 14 residues. Germline CDR1 MNHNS, CDR2 SASEGT. The CDR3: CASSEVQAYYGYTF. The CDR3 DNA sequence: TGTGCCAGCAGTGAAGTACAGGCATACTATGGCTACACCTTC.

The chain joins TRBV7-9 to TRBJ1-1, with 9 nucleotides matching TRBD1. Losses at the gene ends were 2 bases for V and 7 bases for J; bases not matched to a gene: 2. The CDR3 sequence is 13 residues long. The germline gives CDR1 SEHNR, CDR2 FQNEAQ (reference sequence). In DNA form, the CDR3 reads TGTGCCAGCAGCTTAACAGGGGGCAATGAAGCTTTCTTT. Protein product: CASSLTGGNEAFF.

The V call is TRBV5-4, the J call TRBJ2-5, with a weak D call TRBD1 (8 bases). V shed 2 bases and J shed 5 bases, with 16 bases lying between them. The CDR3 runs 15 residues. CDR1 SGHNT and CDR2 YYREEE come from the germline V gene (reference sequence). Here the CDR3 DNA reads TGTGCCAGCAGCTTACAACAGGGGGGGAGGGAGACCCAGTACTTC. Its protein is CASSLQQGGRETQYF.

The chain employs TRBV18 and TRBJ1-3, with a tentative D call TRBD1 (6 bases). The germline CDR1 and CDR2 sequences are KGHSH and LQKENI. This CDR3 is 16 amino acids long. The V end was cut by 3 bases, the J end by 2 bases, with 14 bases between. CDR3 DNA: TGTGCCAGCTCACCTGGGGCCAGGGGAACTGGAAACACCATATATTTT. This encodes CASSPGARGTGNTIYF.

J is TRBJ2-7 and V is TRBV5-1, with a possible D match to TRBD2 (6 bases). This CDR3 comprises 14 residues. Trimming took off 4 bases at V and 3 bases at J, with 14 bases between the two ends. In germline, CDR1 is SGHRS, CDR2 YFSETQ. The DNA of the CDR3 is TGCGCCAGCAGCCGGGACTTCCCGGGCTACGAGCAGTACTTC. It codes for CASSRDFPGYEQYF.

J is TRBJ1-5 and V is TRBV2; D is unresolved. The length of the CDR3 is 14 residues. Trimming pared 6 bases from V and 5 bases from J, leaving 14 bases between. Germline values: CDR1 SNHLY, CDR2 FYNNEI. CDR3 region: CASRANAVYQPQHF. The CDR3 DNA follows: TGTGCCAGCAGAGCTAACGCCGTTTATCAGCCCCAGCATTTT.

The chain links TRBV4-3 to TRBJ2-5; the D gene is possibly TRBD2 (6 bases). V was shortened by 0 bases and J by 7 bases, with 18 bases between the two germline ends. This CDR3 spans 16 amino acids. The germline V gene has CDR1 LGHNA and CDR2 YSLEER. The CDR3 spells CASSQDQAGTPGTQYF. CDR3 in DNA: TGCGCCAGCAGCCAAGATCAAGCGGGTACCCCCGGGACCCAGTACTTC.

This clone was found once. The chain carries TRBV4-3 and TRBJ2-4; D is perhaps TRBD1 (7 bases). In germline, CDR1 is LGHNA, CDR2 YSLEER. Trimming took off 4 bases at V and 5 bases at J, with 15 bases between the two ends. This CDR3 has 15 amino acids. Here the CDR3 DNA reads TGCGCCAGCAGCCCTGGAGGGACAGACCAAAACATTCAGTACTTC. It yields the protein CASSPGGTDQNIQYF.

The chain is built from TRBV30 and TRBJ1-2; a possible D gene is TRBD1 (5 bases). Germline CDR1 is GTSNPN and CDR2 is SVGIG (reference sequence). The V end was cut by 0 bases, the J end by 8 bases, with 16 bases between. The CDR3 totals 14 residues. CDR3 sequence reads: CAWSVGTRGRGYTF. DNA of the CDR3: TGTGCCTGGAGTGTCGGGACTCGGGGGAGAGGCTACACCTTC. Looking up the rest from reference TRBV30 and TRBJ1-2 gives the full variable domain: SQTIHQWPATLVQPVGSPLSLECTVEGTSNPNLYWYRQAAGRGLQLLFYSVGIGQISSEVPQNLSASRPQDRQFILSSKKLLLSDSGFYLCAWSVGTRGRGYTFGSGTRLTVV.

The gene calls are TRBV18 and TRBJ1-3, with 7 bases fitting TRBD1. The CDR3 has 16 residues. The ends lost 1 base at V and 2 bases at J; junction bases unmatched: 5. Per germline, CDR1 KGHSH and CDR2 LQKENI. As DNA, the CDR3 is TGTGCCAGCTCACCACGCGAGGGGGCGGCTGGAAACACCATATATTTT. Translation gives CASSPREGAAGNTIYF. The whole variable domain, remainder taken from reference TRBV18 and TRBJ1-3, is NAGVMQNPRHLVRRRGQEARLRCSPMKGHSHVYWYRQLPEEGLKFMVYLQKENIIDESGMPKERFSAEFPKEGPSILRIQQVVRGDSAAYFCASSPREGAAGNTIYFGEGSWLTVV.

This rearrangement joins TRBV7-6 to TRBJ2-1; D is uncertain. In germline, CDR1 is SGHVS, CDR2 FNYEAQ. Trimming took 4 bases from V and 3 from J, leaving 13 bases between them. The CDR3 consists of 15 residues. The CDR3 DNA reads TGTGCCAGCAGCTCGGTCGGCAGCGTCTACAATGAGCAGTTCTTC. It yields the protein CASSSVGSVYNEQFF.

The chain has TRBV29-1 and TRBJ2-1; TRBD2 matches 14 bases. CDR1 and CDR2 (germline): SQVTM, ANQGSEA. J gave up 7 bases and V 6 bases, and 14 bases lay outside the gene matches. The CDR3 totals 17 residues. The CDR3 region has the DNA TGCAGCGTAGACTTAGGGACTAGCGGGAGAATTAGGAATGAGCAGTTCTTC. As protein: CSVDLGTSGRIRNEQFF.

This clone was detected only once. The CDR3 spells CATSRKQGNIGNEKLFF. DNA for the CDR3: TGTGCCACCAGCAGGAAACAGGGAAACATTGGTAATGAAAAACTGTTTTTT. V usage is TRBV15 and J usage is TRBJ1-4; a weak D match, TRBD1 (6 bases). Trimming took 3 bases from V and 4 from J, leaving 18 bases between them. Germline V CDR1 and CDR2: LNHNV, YYDKDF (reference sequence). The CDR3 covers 17 residues.

The chain recombines TRBV7-9 with TRBJ2-1, with 9 bases aligning to TRBD2. V was clipped by 2 bases and J by 1 base; unmatched bases: 6. The CDR3 covers 17 residues. Germline CDR1 is SEHNR and CDR2 is FQNEAQ (reference sequence). CDR3 bases: TGTGCCAGCAGCTTAAGCTTGACTAGCGGTTCCTACAATGAGCAGTTCTTC. Protein: CASSLSLTSGSYNEQFF.

The genes are TRBV4-1 and TRBJ2-2; 11 bases match TRBD2. The germline V gene encodes CDR1 MGHRA and CDR2 YSYEKL. Trimming took 4 bases from V and 5 from J; bases not matched to a gene: 6. There are 16 residues in the CDR3. For the CDR3, the DNA is TGCGCCAGCAGCCCTTGGTTAGCGGGGGGGACCGGGGAGCTGTTTTTT. Translation gives CASSPWLAGGTGELFF.

The V call is TRBV29-1, the J call TRBJ2-1, with D hard to call. Trimming removed 6 bases at V and 6 bases at J, with 3 bases between. Germline V gene lookup returns CDR1 SQVTM and CDR2 ANQGSEA. CDR3 size: 9 residues. CDR3 sequence reads: CSVRNEQFF. The DNA of the CDR3 is TGCAGCGTCCGCAATGAGCAGTTCTTC.

The chain uses TRBV11-2 and TRBJ2-1; 11 bases map to TRBD2. This CDR3 is 17 amino acids long. From germline, CDR1 is SGHAT and CDR2 FQNNGV. Losses at the gene ends were 4 bases for V and 7 bases for J; bases not matched to a gene: 12. CDR3: CASSSKYSGGAGNEQFF. CDR3 sequence (DNA): TGTGCCAGCAGCTCCAAATATAGCGGGGGGGCCGGGAATGAGCAGTTCTTC.